The TCR beta chain under discussion was sequenced for a study of T-cell reconstitution after alpha-beta-depleted transplantation in children. Overall study findings and caveats: From newly produced T cells came most of the T-cell counts and diversity one year after transplant. Some patients owed their high day-60 TCRbeta diversity to surviving recipient T cells and thymic progenitors. Several hundred expanded graft clones reportedly were the source of alpha-beta T cells about two months after transplant.

V lost 5 bases to trimming and J lost 5 bases, with 18 bases between them. The germline gives CDR1 LGHDT, CDR2 YNNKEL (reference sequence). This CDR3 region has 15 residues. This clonotype turned up a few times. As yet, its antigen is unknown. Using unique molecular identifiers, the investigators prepared the TCRbeta library. TCRdb called the PCR reads again in MiXCR, with one record for every CDR3 protein. The data show about 250,000 distinct CDR3 sequences, with roughly 25% seen just once and 4.5% to 5.5% held by the top ten. The source was PBMCs, mostly from graft donor cells, collected 360 days after TCRalphabeta/CD19-depleted stem cell transplant. The receptor was isolated from a female patient between 2 and 15 years old who had a stem cell transplant for congenital amegakaryocytic thrombocytopenia, so the T cells may come from the graft donor. This rearrangement joins TRBV3-1 to TRBJ1-1, with D unresolved. In DNA form, the CDR3 reads TGTGCCAGCAGCATTCAACCGTTCGATGGAACTGAAGCTTTCTTT. Translation gives CASSIQPFDGTEAFF.